The 17 T cell receptor beta chains reported below all come from one sample, sequenced in a study of metastatic and nonmetastatic thyroid tumors. All patients reached thyroid surgery having received no treatment beforehand. Through MiXCR, TCRdb re-clonotyped the PCR reads. The sample carries approximately 20,000 clones, 28% recorded once. Sequencing was performed on tumor tissue. These receptors all stem from a female donor with papillary thyroid cancer or a benign thyroid nodule (not recorded which). Some clones in this sample may be carry-over from other donors' samples.

This clone was seen ten or more times. This chain's CDR3 is CSARDISDGGYGYTF. The CDR3, as DNA: TGCAGTGCTAGAGATATTTCCGACGGGGGGTATGGCTACACCTTC. The rearrangement links TRBV20-1 to TRBJ1-2, with a possible D match to TRBD1 (5 bases). Trimming removed 0 bases at V and 5 bases at J, with 16 bases between. Per the germline V gene, CDR1 is DFQATT and CDR2 is SNEGSKA (reference sequence). This CDR3 spans 15 amino acids.

This clone is classed as medium-sized (0.01 to 0.1%). The chain has TRBV30 and TRBJ2-2; D unclear. This CDR3 comprises 14 residues. Germline assignment: CDR1 GTSNPN and CDR2 SVGIG (reference sequence). Trimming shortened V by 2 bases and J by 3 bases, and 10 bases separated the two germline ends. CDR3 residues: CAWSTSPHTGELFF. The CDR3 bases are TGTGCCTGGAGTACCTCCCCGCACACCGGGGAGCTGTTTTTT. Looking up the rest from reference TRBV30 and TRBJ2-2 gives the full variable domain: SQTIHQWPATLVQPVGSPLSLECTVEGTSNPNLYWYRQAAGRGLQLLFYSVGIGQISSEVPQNLSASRPQDRQFILSSKKLLLSDSGFYLCAWSTSPHTGELFFGEGSRLTVL.

V is TRBV20-1 and J is TRBJ1-6, with TRBD1 as a possible D gene (5 bases). V dropped 0 bases and J dropped 2 bases, with 8 bases sitting between them. There are 15 residues in the CDR3. Germline CDR1 is DFQATT and CDR2 is SNEGSKA (reference sequence). The CDR3 bases are TGCAGTGCTAGAGATGGGACTGCCTATAATTCACCCCTCCACTTT. It is translated as CSARDGTAYNSPLHF.

This clone was picked up one time. The chain combines TRBV11-2 with TRBJ2-7; 10 bases agree with TRBD2. With 2 bases clipped from V and 3 bases from J, the junction kept 13 bases outside the gene matches. The CDR3 totals 18 residues. CDR1 SGHAT and CDR2 FQNNGV come from the germline V gene. The CDR3 loop reads CASSLRLAGFRGLYEQYF. Here the CDR3 DNA reads TGTGCCAGCAGCTTAAGACTAGCGGGCTTTCGGGGCCTCTACGAGCAGTACTTC. Filled out from reference TRBV11-2 and TRBJ2-7, the complete variable domain reads EAGVAQSPRYKIIEKRQSVAFWCNPISGHATLYWYQQILGQGPKLLIQFQNNGVVDDSQLPKDRFSAERLKGVDSTLKIQPAKLEDSAVYLCASSLRLAGFRGLYEQYFGPGTRLTVT.

This clone was detected many times. A much more abundant neighbour one base away suggests this may be a read error. This sequence joins TRBV29-1 and TRBJ2-2, with a possible D match to TRBD1 (7 bases). With 7 bases removed from V and 4 bases from J, the gap between germline ends came to 13 bases. The germline gives CDR1 SQVTM, CDR2 ANQGSEA. The CDR3 length is 13 residues. CDR3 protein: CSGGTVATGELFF. The CDR3 DNA reads as TGCAGCGGCGGGACAGTTGCCACCGGGGAGCTGTTTTTT.

In its sample, this clone was seen a few times. A single base separates this from a much larger clone, so it may be a read error. Since the CDR3 does not end with the conserved phenylalanine or tryptophan, this likely comes from a read error. The DNA is omitted, as the CDR3 cannot be located on it reliably, and the CDR3 follows TCRdb's listing. V is TRBV6-1 and J is TRBJ2-5; the listed D gene, TRBD2, was not tested against the DNA. CDR1 and CDR2 from the germline V gene are MNHNS and SASEGT. The CDR3 spans 13 residues, counting both ends. The CDR3 protein is CASSSPGGETHYS.

The chain carries TRBV7-6 and TRBJ2-5, with D unclear. There are 15 residues in the CDR3. V lost 6 bases, J lost 2 bases, and 16 bases lay in between. Germline CDR1 SGHVS, CDR2 FNYEAQ. The CDR3 is CASSLSPCPQETQYF. The CDR3 bases are TGTGCCAGCAGTTTATCCCCGTGCCCACAAGAGACCCAGTACTTC.

The chain has TRBV20-1 and TRBJ2-7; D possibly corresponds to TRBD2 (5 bases). Germline CDR1 reads DFQATT; CDR2 reads SNEGSKA (reference sequence). The V gene lost 8 bases and the J gene lost 6 bases, with 17 bases spanning the gap. This CDR3 has 12 residues. CDR3 sequence (DNA): TGCAGTTCTACGGATGCGGGTAGCGAGCAGTACTTC. Translation: CSSTDAGSEQYF.

This clone showed up just once. V gene TRBV5-6 combines with J gene TRBJ2-7; 7 bases are a match to TRBD1. Losses at the gene ends were 4 bases for V and 2 bases for J; bases not matched to a gene: 15. This CDR3 has 17 amino acids. Germline assignment: CDR1 SGHDT and CDR2 YYEEEE. The CDR3 sequence: CASSGYPSAGTAYEQYF. CDR3 DNA sequence: TGTGCCAGCAGCGGTTATCCGTCGGCCGGGACAGCCTACGAGCAGTACTTC.

The chain employs TRBV11-2 and TRBJ2-2; TRBD2 is a possible D gene (5 bases). Germline V lookup: CDR1 SGHAT, CDR2 FQNNGV. Trimming removed 1 base at V and 1 base at J, with 13 bases between. The CDR3 sequence is 17 residues long. The CDR3 nucleotides read TGTGCCAGCAGCTTAGGGACTTGGGAGCGGAACACCGGGGAGCTGTTTTTT. Translated: CASSLGTWERNTGELFF. The full variable domain, rest sourced from reference TRBV11-2 and TRBJ2-2, is EAGVAQSPRYKIIEKRQSVAFWCNPISGHATLYWYQQILGQGPKLLIQFQNNGVVDDSQLPKDRFSAERLKGVDSTLKIQPAKLEDSAVYLCASSLGTWERNTGELFFGEGSRLTVL.

This clone was counted only a few times. The chain links TRBV6-1 to TRBJ1-2; 8 bases agree with TRBD1. This CDR3 has 14 residues. Germline V gene data show CDR1 as MNHNS and CDR2 as SASEGT. The V segment lost 4 bases and the J segment 6 bases; nucleotides outside the gene matches: 7. CDR3 residues: CASSGLDRGHGYTF. The DNA for the CDR3 is TGTGCCAGCAGTGGCCTAGACAGGGGCCATGGCTACACCTTC.

This clone was counted at least ten times. The V call is TRBV18, the J call TRBJ1-6; D ambiguous. V shed 8 bases and J shed 5 bases, with 22 bases lying between them. This CDR3 region has 17 residues. Germline values: CDR1 KGHSH, CDR2 LQKENI. CDR3 sequence (DNA): TGTGCCAGCCCGACTGACATATTAGGGCCCGATAATTCACCCCTCCACTTT. Its translation is CASPTDILGPDNSPLHF.

The chain recombines TRBV7-3 with TRBJ2-2; TRBD2 matches 9 bases. The CDR3 runs 16 residues. V lost 6 bases and J lost 0; bases outside the gene matches: 5. CDR1 and CDR2 from the germline V gene are SGHTA and FQGTGA. The CDR3 loop reads CASSTLAGTNTGELFF. The CDR3 DNA is TGTGCCAGCAGTACCCTAGCGGGGACGAACACCGGGGAGCTGTTTTTT.

This clone was picked up many times. The rearrangement uses TRBV5-1 and TRBJ2-7; D not certain. The CDR3 is made up of 14 amino acids. V was trimmed by 1 base and J by 3 bases, leaving 11 bases between them. The germline V gene has CDR1 SGHRS and CDR2 YFSETQ. The CDR3 DNA sequence: TGCGCCAGCAGCTTGCGGGTGGGCCACTACGAGCAGTACTTC. Protein sequence: CASSLRVGHYEQYF.

As concerns this clone: This could be a read error, since a much larger clone is one nucleotide away. The missing conserved phenylalanine or tryptophan at the end of this CDR3 makes a read error likely. V and J are TRBV12-3 or TRBV12-4 and TRBJ2-3; D is unclear. V shed 1 base and J shed 4 bases, with 12 bases lying between them. The CDR3 is 15 amino acids. Written as DNA, the CDR3 is TGTGCCAGCAGTTTAGTCTCAGTTGTGGCAGATACGCAGTATCTT. Encoded protein: CASSLVSVVADTQYL.

V and J are TRBV7-9 and TRBJ2-2; maybe TRBD2 (5 bases). Germline CDR1 and CDR2: SEHNR and FQNEAQ (reference sequence). This CDR3 is built from 15 residues. Trimming stripped 7 bases from V and 9 bases from J, with 21 bases between. The CDR3 loop reads CASMSNAGRTWELFF. CDR3 coding DNA: TGTGCCAGCATGAGTAACGCGGGCCGTACCTGGGAGCTGTTTTTT.

In regard to this clone: A single base separates this from a much larger clone, so it may be a read error. The sample contains more than one DNA sequence encoding this CDR3. The chain is built from TRBV20-1 and TRBJ2-2; D perhaps matches TRBD1 (8 bases). Germline V gene lookup returns CDR1 DFQATT and CDR2 SNEGSKA (reference sequence). Between the trimmed V and J ends, which lost 6 bases and 3 bases, there was a span of 14 bases. There are 14 residues in the CDR3. The DNA for the CDR3 is TGCAGTGCCAGAACAGGGGGGGACACCGGGGAGCTGTTTTTT. Protein: CSARTGGDTGELFF.